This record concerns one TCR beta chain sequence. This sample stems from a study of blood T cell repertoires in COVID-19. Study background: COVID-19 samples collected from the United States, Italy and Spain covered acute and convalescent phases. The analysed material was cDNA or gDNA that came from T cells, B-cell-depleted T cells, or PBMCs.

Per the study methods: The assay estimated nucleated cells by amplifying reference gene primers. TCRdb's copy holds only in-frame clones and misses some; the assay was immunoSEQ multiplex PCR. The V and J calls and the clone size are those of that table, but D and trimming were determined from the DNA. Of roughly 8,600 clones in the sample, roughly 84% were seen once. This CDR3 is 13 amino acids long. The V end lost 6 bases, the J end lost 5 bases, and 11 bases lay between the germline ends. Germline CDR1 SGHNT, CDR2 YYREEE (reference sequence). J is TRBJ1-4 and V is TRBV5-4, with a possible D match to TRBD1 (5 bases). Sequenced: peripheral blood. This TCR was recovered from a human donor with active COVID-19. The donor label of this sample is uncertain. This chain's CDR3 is CASTQAGNEKLFF. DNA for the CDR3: TGTGCCAGCACCCAAGCAGGGAATGAAAAACTGTTTTTT.